This entry features one T cell receptor (beta chain) sequence. Patients had received no treatment of any kind before thyroid surgery. TCRdb re-called the PCR reads with MiXCR. The sample lists about 62,000 clones, approximately 4.1% seen once, with approximately 20% in the top ten. V dropped 3 bases and J dropped 8; count of bases not matched to a gene: 5. The CDR3 runs 16 residues. The germline gives CDR1 SGHTA, CDR2 FQGNSA. This entry belongs to a study of metastatic and nonmetastatic thyroid tumors. Overall study context: Repertoire comparisons spanned blood and tumor or nodule tissue from malignant and benign thyroid patients.

Sequencing used blood. This rearrangement joins TRBV7-2 to TRBJ2-1; TRBD2 aligns across 15 bases. This receptor was taken from a female donor with papillary thyroid cancer or a benign thyroid nodule (not recorded which). Some clones in this sample may be carry-over from other donors' samples. The CDR3 DNA sequence: TGTGCCAGCAGCTTGTCCGGGACTAGCGGGAGGTATGAGCAGTTCTTC. Amino acids: CASSLSGTSGRYEQFF.